These 5 T cell receptor beta chains share one sample of origin, sequenced in a study of beta chain features in type 1 diabetes (dated 2018 in TCRdb). Broader findings and caveats from the paper: In all four CD4+ subsets, TCRB CDR3 length was moderately but significantly shorter in type 1 diabetes patients.

Libraries were constructed by the immunoSEQ multiplex PCR assay. The entire isolated RNA was reverse transcribed using the High Capacity cDNA Reverse Transcription Kit, and thus expressed TCRB transcripts were sequenced. TCRdb mirrors the immuneACCESS table, restricted to in-frame sequences. Some clones are absent from its copies; in checked studies, under half trace to an unresolved V gene, and the reason for the others is unknown. The sample table contains 550,000 to 850,000 clones; only one count was recorded for under 15% of them. Clones ranked in the top ten supply around 0.022% of the sample. The antigens of these receptors remain unknown. Sequencing used naive CD4+ T cells from blood. The cell subset or site label of this sample denotes: true naive CD4+ T cells. The receptors originated from a man aged 18-30 years with type 1 diabetes.

This clone was counted once. V gene TRBV6-5 combines with J gene TRBJ1-2; 7 bases align to TRBD1. This CDR3 spans 14 amino acids. Unmatched junction bases numbered 4, after V lost 4 bases and J lost 2 bases. Germline V gives CDR1 MNHEY, CDR2 SVGAGI. The CDR3 bases are TGTGCCAGCAGTTCACTACAGGGGAACTATGGCTACACCTTC. This translates into CASSSLQGNYGYTF.

This clone appeared a few times. V and J are TRBV5-1 and TRBJ1-1; D is uncertain. V lost 0 bases and J lost 3, with 12 bases in between. Germline V lookup: CDR1 SGHRS, CDR2 YFSETQ. The CDR3 consists of 15 residues. The DNA of the CDR3 is TGCGCCAGCAGCTTGGATGGGAAACTACACACTGAAGCTTTCTTT. This codes for CASSLDGKLHTEAFF.

This clone was counted between two and nine times. This chain links TRBV30 with TRBJ2-7; D possibly corresponds to TRBD2 (6 bases). V shed 7 bases and J shed 3 bases, with 19 bases lying between them. The CDR3 consists of 14 residues. Germline CDR1 GTSNPN, CDR2 SVGIG (reference sequence). CDR3 sequence: CAFCPWGEDYEQYF. CDR3 DNA: TGTGCCTTCTGCCCTTGGGGGGAAGACTACGAGCAGTACTTC. The full variable domain, rest sourced from reference TRBV30 and TRBJ2-7, is SQTIHQWPATLVQPVGSPLSLECTVEGTSNPNLYWYRQAAGRGLQLLFYSVGIGQISSEVPQNLSASRPQDRQFILSSKKLLLSDSGFYLCAFCPWGEDYEQYFGPGTRLTVT.

This clone was seen only a few times. The chain employs TRBV7-9 and TRBJ2-7, with D possibly matching TRBD2 (5 bases). Trimming left V 8 bases short and J 5 bases short, with 16 bases between. Per the germline V gene, CDR1 is SEHNR and CDR2 is FQNEAQ (reference sequence). The CDR3 contains 13 residues. CDR3: CASGLSGRDEQYF. As DNA, the CDR3 is TGTGCCAGCGGACTTAGTGGTCGCGACGAGCAGTACTTC.

In its sample, this clone was seen a few times. The V gene is TRBV10-3, the J gene TRBJ1-3; a possible D gene is TRBD1 (6 bases). Germline CDR1 ENHRY, CDR2 SYGVKD. The CDR3 extends over 15 amino acids. The V and J ends lost 7 bases and 0 bases respectively, with 13 bases between them. CDR3 in DNA: TGTGCCATCACTGGACAGCGGAGCTCTGGAAACACCATATATTTT. Residues: CAITGQRSSGNTIYF.